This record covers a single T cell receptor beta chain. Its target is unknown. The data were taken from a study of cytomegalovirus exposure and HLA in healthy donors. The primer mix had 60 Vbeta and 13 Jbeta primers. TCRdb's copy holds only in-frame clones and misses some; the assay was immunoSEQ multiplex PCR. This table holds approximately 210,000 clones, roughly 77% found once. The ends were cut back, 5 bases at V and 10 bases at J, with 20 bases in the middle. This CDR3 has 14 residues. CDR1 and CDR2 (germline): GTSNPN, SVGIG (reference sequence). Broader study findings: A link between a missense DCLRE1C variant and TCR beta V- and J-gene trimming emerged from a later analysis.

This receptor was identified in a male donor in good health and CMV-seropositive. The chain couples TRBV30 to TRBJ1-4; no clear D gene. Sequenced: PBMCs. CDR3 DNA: TGTGCCTGGGGGAAAGGTAGCCTTGGAGGAAAACTGTTTTTT. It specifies CAWGKGSLGGKLFF. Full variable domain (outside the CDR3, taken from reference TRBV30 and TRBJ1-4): SQTIHQWPATLVQPVGSPLSLECTVEGTSNPNLYWYRQAAGRGLQLLFYSVGIGQISSEVPQNLSASRPQDRQFILSSKKLLLSDSGFYLCAWGKGSLGGKLFFGSGTQLSVL.